The clone carrying this TCR beta chain occurred a few times. Everyone who took part was roughly 18 to 95 years old, and they came from some 23 US areas. Researchers sorted participants into cohorts using their self-reported clinical history. The source of the sample is a study of blood T cell repertoires in COVID-19. Study information: Cohort 3 recovered donors had two negative PCRs, clearance, or symptom resolution. The United States, Italy and Spain were the sources of the acute and convalescent COVID-19 samples.

Assay used: immunoSEQ multiplex PCR; TCRdb lists only in-frame clones, some missing. The sample lists fewer than 250,000 clones, around 86% seen once, with 7.2% in the top ten. The receptor was isolated from a man between 25 and 39 years old in a cohort exposed to, infected with or recovered from COVID-19 (not recorded which). Source material: PBMCs or T cells enriched from blood (not recorded which).

Here the CDR3 reads CAISGGGLQPQHF. CDR3 nucleotide sequence: TGTGCCATCAGTGGAGGAGGGCTCCAGCCCCAGCATTTT. The rearrangement uses TRBV10-3 and TRBJ1-5; no definite D call. The CDR3 contains 13 residues. Between the trimmed V and J ends, which lost 4 bases and 7 bases, there was a span of 11 bases. Germline V CDR1 and CDR2: ENHRY, SYGVKD.